This T cell receptor (beta chain) was obtained from a study of T cells after yellow fever vaccination. Study results and limitations: Once the booster was given, most primary-vaccination clones reappeared, at about 96% for CD4 and roughly 91% for CD8. Compared with primary, the secondary response was weaker and peaked at day 5, not 15.

Using its own MiXCR run on the 5' RACE reads, TCRdb lists one record per CDR3 protein. The sample has about 63,000 distinct CDR3 sequences, approximately 7.4% seen once. The CDR3 runs to 14 residues. The germline V gene has CDR1 SEHNR and CDR2 FQNEAQ (reference sequence). V shed 4 bases and J shed 0 bases, with 7 bases lying between them. There are many counts of this clonotype. Its antigen is currently unknown. The V and J genes are TRBV7-9 and TRBJ2-1, with a possible D match to TRBD2 (5 bases). This clonotype was obtained from a man aged 25-45 years who received the YFV17D yellow fever vaccine. The sample consisted of CD8+ T cells sorted from PBMCs, taken 15 days after the yellow fever booster vaccination. The CDR3 bases are TGTGCCAGCAGCTCTAGCTCCTCCTACAATGAGCAGTTCTTC. Its protein is CASSSSSSYNEQFF.